A selection of T cell receptor beta chains follows, all from one sample in a study of T cell repertoires in cytomegalovirus infection. TCRdb redid the calling of the reads with MiXCR, one entry per CDR3 protein. The data contain about 210,000 distinct CDR3 sequences, 6.5% of them singletons. Sequenced sample: PBMCs. These receptors were taken from a human donor in good health (CMV status not recorded). Some clones in this sample may be carry-over from other donors' samples. The CDR3 runs from the conserved cysteine through the conserved F or W. D genes are given only for firm matches. Some rows mark clone size as missing; the rest say once, few, many or name a class of expanded clone.

d_gene: NA; v_gene: TRBV29-1; j_gene: TRBJ2-3; abundance: many; CDR3nt: TGCAGCGTTGAAGATAGGACCGGGCCTAGCACAGATACGCAGTATTTT; CDR3aa: CSVEDRTGPSTDTQYF
d_gene: NA; v_gene: TRBV20-1; j_gene: TRBJ2-1; abundance: NA; CDR3nt: TGCAGTGCTAGGAAGGGCGGTAACGACAATGAGCAGTTCTTC; CDR3aa: CSARKGGNDNEQFF
d_gene: NA; v_gene: TRBV19; j_gene: TRBJ2-6; abundance: NA; CDR3nt: TGTGCCAGTAGTAAGGTAGGGGCTACTGGGGCCAACGTCCTGACTTTC; CDR3aa: CASSKVGATGANVLTF
d_gene: TRBD2; v_gene: TRBV7-2; j_gene: TRBJ2-3; abundance: many; CDR3nt: TGTGCCAGCAGCTTAGGGACTAGCGACACAGATACGCAGTATTTT; CDR3aa: CASSLGTSDTDTQYF
d_gene: TRBD1; v_gene: TRBV5-1; j_gene: TRBJ1-6; abundance: many; CDR3nt: TGCGCCAGCAGCTTGACGGGGGACAGCAGTAATTCACCCCTCCACTTT; CDR3aa: CASSLTGDSSNSPLHF
d_gene: NA; v_gene: TRBV5-1; j_gene: TRBJ2-7; abundance: NA; CDR3nt: TGCGCCAGCAGCTTGGTAGGGGGGCCCGAGCAGTACTTC; CDR3aa: CASSLVGGPEQYF
d_gene: NA; v_gene: TRBV4-1; j_gene: TRBJ1-2; abundance: many; CDR3nt: TGCGCCAGCAGCCACCAAGGGGCGAGCCTCTACACCTTC; CDR3aa: CASSHQGASLYTF
d_gene: TRBD2; v_gene: TRBV20-1; j_gene: TRBJ2-4; abundance: many; CDR3nt: TGCAGTGCTAGCGGGGGGGCCGGCCGGCAAAACATTCAGTACTTC; CDR3aa: CSASGGAGRQNIQYF
d_gene: TRBD1; v_gene: TRBV20-1; j_gene: TRBJ1-5; abundance: many; CDR3nt: TGCAGTGCCACCACCCACGGGACAGGGGACAATCAGCCCCAGCATTTT; CDR3aa: CSATTHGTGDNQPQHF
d_gene: TRBD1; v_gene: TRBV28; j_gene: TRBJ1-2; abundance: few; CDR3nt: TGTGCCAGCTCTAACTCCGGGACAGCCTATGGCTACACCTTC; CDR3aa: CASSNSGTAYGYTF
d_gene: NA; v_gene: TRBV29-1; j_gene: TRBJ2-3; abundance: many; CDR3nt: TGCAGCGTTGCCCCCCCACCGGCTAGCACAGATACGCAGTATTTT; CDR3aa: CSVAPPPASTDTQYF
d_gene: TRBD2; v_gene: TRBV4-1; j_gene: TRBJ2-1; abundance: many; CDR3nt: TGCGCCAGCAGCCAAGATACTACGGGAGGCTACAATGAGCAGTTCTTC; CDR3aa: CASSQDTTGGYNEQFF
d_gene: NA; v_gene: TRBV7-2; j_gene: TRBJ1-2; abundance: many; CDR3nt: TGTGCCAGCAGTCAAAGCCAGGAAATCTATGGCTACACCTTC; CDR3aa: CASSQSQEIYGYTF
d_gene: NA; v_gene: TRBV20-1; j_gene: TRBJ2-1; abundance: many; CDR3nt: TGCAGTGCTAGAGTTAAGCGGGTGAAGAACAATGAGCAGTTCTTC; CDR3aa: CSARVKRVKNNEQFF
d_gene: TRBD2; v_gene: TRBV28; j_gene: TRBJ2-2; abundance: many; CDR3nt: TGTGCCAGCAGTGGGTCTAGCGGGGGAGTCGCCGGGGAGCTGTTTTTT; CDR3aa: CASSGSSGGVAGELFF
d_gene: NA; v_gene: TRBV9; j_gene: TRBJ1-2; abundance: NA; CDR3nt: TGTGCCAGCAGCGTAGGACAGGCAGATGGCTACACCTTC; CDR3aa: CASSVGQADGYTF
d_gene: TRBD1; v_gene: TRBV7-2; j_gene: TRBJ2-7; abundance: many; CDR3nt: TGTGCCAGCAGCCCGGACAGGGGGTGGGCCTACGAGCAGTACTTC; CDR3aa: CASSPDRGWAYEQYF